What follows describes a single TCR beta chain. Its specificity is not known. These data belong to a study of OX40 agonist ivuxolimab in advanced cancers. Study background: People who had prior anti-PD-1, anti-PD-L1 or anti-CTLA-4 therapy could take part, and under 45% had some.

TCRdb's copy holds only in-frame clones and misses some; the assay was immunoSEQ multiplex PCR. The table lists more than 80,000 clones, 94% of them singletons. Points from the study as a whole: CD4+ and CD8+ blood T cells expanded clonally by week 6 at 0.1 to 3.0 mg/kg. Partly responding patients at 0.1-3.0 mg/kg showed some of the smallest clonal expansion. Researchers did not determine the expanded peripheral T cells' antigen specificity.

This CDR3 is 17 amino acids long. In germline, CDR1 is MNHEY, CDR2 SMNVEV (reference sequence). V lost 5 bases and J 2 bases, leaving 16 bases between the germline ends. The chain carries TRBV27 and TRBJ1-6, with a possible D match to TRBD1 (6 bases). This specimen was CD4+ or CD8+ T cells sorted from blood, taken in a trial of the OX40 agonist ivuxolimab. The clonotype originates from an adult with an advanced solid tumor such as melanoma, head and neck, liver or kidney cancer. The CDR3 reads CASSRKQGGPYNSPLHF. CDR3 sequence (DNA): TGTGCCAGCAGTCGTAAACAGGGAGGACCCTATAATTCACCCCTCCACTTT.